This passage covers 32 T cell receptor beta chains from one sample sequenced in a study of T-cell memory formation after mild COVID-19. Via MiXCR, TCRdb re-called the 5' RACE reads, giving one row per CDR3 protein. This repertoire shows about 350,000 distinct CDR3 sequences, roughly an eighth found once; its top ten account for 22%. The sample consisted of PBMCs or a T cell subset sorted from them (not recorded which). These receptors were collected from a man aged 18 to 29 who had mild COVID-19 (a few samples of this study predate the infection). Cell type and time point are not known.

The chain recombines TRBV12-5 with TRBJ2-5; the D is unclear. Germline lookup yields CDR1 LGHNT and CDR2 FRNRAP. The CDR3 covers 10 residues. Trimming pared 4 bases from V and 7 bases from J, leaving 4 bases between. The CDR3 protein is CASGWGTQYF. CDR3 nucleotide sequence: TGTGCTAGTGGTTGGGGGACCCAGTACTTC.

This clonotype was counted only a few times. The V and J genes are TRBV20-1 and TRBJ2-1; weak D call: TRBD1 (6 bases). CDR1 DFQATT and CDR2 SNEGSKA come from the germline V gene (reference sequence). Trimming cost V 5 bases and J 3 bases, with 14 bases left between them. This CDR3 contains 14 residues. As DNA, the CDR3 is TGCAGTGCTGAACCCGGGACACTCTACAATGAGCAGTTCTTC. As protein: CSAEPGTLYNEQFF.

This clonotype was picked up a small number of times. The chain joins TRBV6-2 or TRBV6-3 to TRBJ2-7; 8 bases fit TRBD2. Germline V lookup: CDR1 MNHEY, CDR2 SVGEGT. The CDR3 length is 15 residues. This CDR3 reads CASSYLGTRSSEQYV. In DNA, the CDR3 is TGTGCCAGCAGTTATTTAGGGACTAGATCCTCCGAGCAGTACGTC.

This clonotype came up a few times. The V gene is TRBV4-1, the J gene TRBJ1-4, with a weak D call TRBD1 (6 bases). The CDR3 contains 15 residues. Per germline, CDR1 MGHRA and CDR2 YSYEKL. The V end was cut by 0 bases, the J end by 5 bases, with 10 bases between. The CDR3 nucleotides read TGCGCCAGCAGCCAAGAGGGTCAGGGGAATGAAAAACTGTTTTTT. Amino acid sequence: CASSQEGQGNEKLFF.

This clonotype was detected ten times or more. The chain has TRBV7-7 and TRBJ2-2; D remains ambiguous. The CDR3 has 15 amino acids. The germline V gene encodes CDR1 SSHAT and CDR2 FNYEAQ (reference sequence). V lost 1 base, J lost 5 bases, and 11 bases lay in between. The CDR3 here is CASSLGTDGTGELFF. The CDR3 nucleotides are TGTGCCAGCAGCTTAGGGACGGACGGGACCGGGGAGCTGTTTTTT.

This clonotype came up a few times. This chain connects TRBV4-1 to TRBJ2-2; D is ambiguous. This CDR3 region has 13 residues. Trimming removed 4 bases from V and 3 bases from J, with 6 bases in between. From germline, CDR1 is MGHRA and CDR2 YSYEKL. The CDR3 DNA reads TGCGCCAGCAGCCCTGGGGACACCGGGGAGCTGTTTTTT. Amino acid sequence: CASSPGDTGELFF.

This clonotype showed up just a few times. The chain couples TRBV6-5 to TRBJ2-5, with TRBD2 identical over 9 bases. CDR1 and CDR2 from the germline V gene are MNHEY and SVGAGI. The CDR3 runs to 19 residues. The V and J ends lost 6 bases and 1 base, in that order; junction bases with no gene match: 18. The CDR3 DNA reads as TGTGCCAGCAGCCACAGAACGTACGGTCAGCGGGGGGTCCAAGAGACCCAGTACTTC. Protein sequence: CASSHRTYGQRGVQETQYF.

This clonotype was observed a handful of times. J is TRBJ1-6 and V is TRBV20-1, with a weak D call TRBD1 (6 bases). Germline CDR1 reads DFQATT; CDR2 reads SNEGSKA (reference sequence). The CDR3 extends over 15 amino acids. V was shortened by 1 base and J by 6 bases, with 13 bases between the two germline ends. DNA of the CDR3: TGCAGTGCTAGAGTCCGACAGGCTGGTAATTCACCCCTCCACTTT. Amino acid sequence: CSARVRQAGNSPLHF.

This clonotype was seen a few times. The chain carries TRBV28 and TRBJ2-7; 11 bases align to TRBD1. With V trimmed by 7 bases and J by 6 bases, 8 bases remained unmatched. Germline V gene data show CDR1 as MDHEN and CDR2 as SYDVKM. The CDR3 is 14 residues long. The CDR3 here is CASTPGQGAGEQYV. The CDR3 region has the DNA TGTGCCAGCACCCCCGGACAGGGGGCCGGCGAGCAGTACGTC.

This clonotype was detected only a few times. The CDR3 protein is CASSIWASQTYEQYF. In DNA, the CDR3 is TGTGCCAGCAGCATTTGGGCTAGCCAAACCTACGAGCAGTACTTC. This chain links TRBV12-3 or TRBV12-4 with TRBJ2-7; TRBD2 is a possible D gene (5 bases). There are 15 residues in the CDR3. Trimming cost V 6 bases and J 2 bases, with 17 bases left between them.

This clonotype was detected only a few times. The chain uses TRBV7-2 and TRBJ1-2; D gene ambiguous. The CDR3 runs to 15 residues. Between the trimmed V and J ends, which lost 2 bases and 4 bases, there was a span of 14 bases. From germline, CDR1 is SGHTA and CDR2 FQGNSA. The CDR3 region has the DNA TGTGCCAGCAGCTTACCCGCCCCAGCCCTCTATGGCTACACCTTC. Translated: CASSLPAPALYGYTF.

The chain has TRBV18 and TRBJ1-4, with a weak D call TRBD1 (5 bases). The CDR3 loop spans 16 amino acids. The germline CDR1 and CDR2 sequences are KGHSH and LQKENI. The ends were cut back, 5 bases at V and 10 bases at J, with 23 bases in the middle. DNA for the CDR3: TGTGCCAGCTCATTGGAAAGGAGTGACAGTTTTGGAAAACTGTTTTTT. Translating it yields CASSLERSDSFGKLFF.

The sample holds a few counts of this clonotype. The chain couples TRBV6-2 or TRBV6-3 to TRBJ2-7; D not resolved. The CDR3 spans 12 residues. Germline CDR1 and CDR2: MNHEY and SVGEGT. V was pared by 0 bases and J by 3 bases, with 3 bases between. CDR3 loop: CASSYSIYEQYV. CDR3 DNA sequence: TGTGCCAGCAGTTACTCGATCTACGAGCAGTACGTC.

There are many counts of this clonotype. This chain uses TRBV27 with TRBJ1-5; TRBD1 aligns across 8 bases. This CDR3 region has 13 residues. V dropped 5 bases and J dropped 6; count of bases not matched to a gene: 3. Germline V gene sequence: CDR1 MNHEY, CDR2 SMNVEV (reference sequence). CDR3 sequence: CASSGTGGQPQHF. Written as DNA, the CDR3 is TGTGCCAGCAGTGGAACAGGGGGTCAGCCCCAGCATTTT.

This clonotype was picked up a small number of times. The V call is TRBV6-5, the J call TRBJ2-3, with 11 bases matching TRBD2. CDR1 is MNHEY and CDR2 is SVGAGI in the germline V gene. V lost 6 bases and J lost 2; bases outside the gene matches: 7. The CDR3 runs to 16 residues. The DNA of the CDR3 is TGTGCCAGCAGGGCTAGCGGGGGGTTTGCCACAGATACGCAGTATTTT. This translates into CASRASGGFATDTQYF.

The CDR3 sequence: CAATGSLSTDTQYF. The CDR3 DNA follows: TGTGCCGCTACAGGGAGCTTGAGCACAGATACGCAGTATTTT. The chain is built from TRBV30 and TRBJ2-3, with D possibly being TRBD1 (6 bases). Germline CDR1 reads GTSNPN; CDR2 reads SVGIG (reference sequence). Deletions cut 8 bases from V and 0 bases from J, with 15 bases between. This CDR3 has 14 residues.

A few counts support this clonotype. The chain joins TRBV7-9 to TRBJ2-3, with 9 bases lining up with TRBD2. CDR3 length equals 17 residues. Germline values: CDR1 SEHNR, CDR2 FQNEAQ (reference sequence). V trimming: 3 bases; J trimming: 3 bases; junction bases outside the gene matches: 10. This CDR3 reads CASSFRSPAGGTDTQYF. CDR3 nucleotides: TGTGCCAGCAGCTTTCGTAGTCCCGCGGGAGGGACAGATACGCAGTATTTT.

V gene TRBV7-9 combines with J gene TRBJ1-2; the D is unclear. V was pared by 5 bases and J by 0 bases, with 19 bases between. The germline V gene has CDR1 SEHNR and CDR2 FQNEAQ (reference sequence). The CDR3 has 17 residues. The CDR3 region has the DNA TGTGCCAGCAGCGGAGGTGGGGAGACAAGACCTAACTATGGCTACACCTTC. Protein: CASSGGGETRPNYGYTF.

V is TRBV27 and J is TRBJ1-5; D unresolved. This CDR3 has 12 amino acids. Deletions cut 6 bases from V and 0 bases from J, with 3 bases between. Per the germline V gene, CDR1 is MNHEY and CDR2 is SMNVEV (reference sequence). In DNA, the CDR3 is TGTGCCAGCAGACATAGCAATCAGCCCCAGCATTTT. The encoded protein is CASRHSNQPQHF.

This chain uses TRBV7-9 with TRBJ1-5, with D tentatively TRBD1 (6 bases). The germline V and J ends were trimmed by 1 base and 2 bases, with 12 bases remaining between them. Germline V gene sequence: CDR1 SEHNR, CDR2 FQNEAQ (reference sequence). The CDR3 loop spans 16 amino acids. CDR3 sequence reads: CASSLDLGGGNQPQHF. The CDR3 nucleotides read TGTGCCAGCAGCTTAGATCTCGGGGGCGGCAATCAGCCCCAGCATTTT.

Ten or more counts support this clonotype. The rearrangement links TRBV6-5 to TRBJ2-7; no clear D gene. The CDR3 runs to 13 residues. CDR1 and CDR2 from the germline V gene are MNHEY and SVGAGI. Trimming removed 5 bases at V and 6 bases at J, with 14 bases between. Here the CDR3 DNA reads TGTGCCAGCAGTCCGCGGATTGAAGCCGAGCAGTACGTC. Residues: CASSPRIEAEQYV.

This clonotype was found a few times. The genes are TRBV12-3 or TRBV12-4 and TRBJ2-6; TRBD1 agrees at 9 bases. The junction had 7 bases not matched to a gene; V was cut back by 5 bases and J by 2 bases. This CDR3 contains 17 residues. The CDR3 coding sequence is TGTGCCAGCAGTCCCGGGACAGGGAAGGCTGGGGCCAACGTCCTGACTTTC. Amino acids: CASSPGTGKAGANVLTF.

The chain carries TRBV30 and TRBJ2-4; TRBD1 matches at 9 bases. Germline V gives CDR1 GTSNPN, CDR2 SVGIG (reference sequence). CDR3 length: 15 amino acids. V trimming: 5 bases; J trimming: 4 bases; junction bases outside the gene matches: 9. This CDR3 reads CAWARGGTGKNIQYF. The CDR3 bases are TGTGCCTGGGCCCGAGGGGGGACAGGGAAAAACATTCAGTACTTC.

The V and J genes are TRBV6-2 or TRBV6-3 and TRBJ1-2; D uncertain. The CDR3 is made up of 15 amino acids. Trimming left V 5 bases short and J 3 bases short, with 16 bases between. The germline CDR1 and CDR2 sequences are MNHEY and SVGEGT. The CDR3 DNA follows: TGTGCCAGCAGTACCCCGGGGAACGGAGACTATGGCTACACCTTC. As protein: CASSTPGNGDYGYTF.

The chain couples TRBV7-2 to TRBJ2-3; 7 bases are a match to TRBD2. The V segment lost 5 bases and the J segment 1 base; nucleotides outside the gene matches: 6. Germline V gives CDR1 SGHTA, CDR2 FQGNSA. This CDR3 comprises 15 residues. The CDR3 bases are TGTGCCAGCAGCCCGTGGGGGGGGGGCACAGATACGCAGTATTTT. Protein sequence: CASSPWGGGTDTQYF.

This clonotype has a handful of counts. In nucleotides, the CDR3 is TGTGCCAGCAGTCCCGCGGGGCCACGGGAGACCCAGTACTTC. Translated, it gives CASSPAGPRETQYF. This chain joins TRBV7-2 and TRBJ2-5; maybe TRBD2 (6 bases). V shed 6 bases and J shed 5 bases, with 16 bases lying between them. Per the germline V gene, CDR1 is SGHTA and CDR2 is FQGNSA. This CDR3 spans 14 amino acids.

This chain connects TRBV13 to TRBJ2-2; 9 bases are a match to TRBD2. The CDR3 has 17 residues. The germline CDR1 and CDR2 sequences are PRHDT and FYEKMQ (reference sequence). The trim removed 0 bases at V and 7 bases at J, leaving 9 bases unmatched. CDR3 in amino acids: CASSLGRRGGRSGELFF. Here the CDR3 DNA reads TGTGCCAGCAGCTTAGGCCGGCGGGGGGGCCGGAGCGGGGAGCTGTTTTTT.

This clonotype was recorded a few times. This chain connects TRBV6-2 or TRBV6-3 to TRBJ1-4, with a possible D match to TRBD1 (5 bases). The CDR3 has 14 amino acids. Trimming removed 2 bases at V and 6 bases at J, with 10 bases between. The germline gives CDR1 MNHEY, CDR2 SVGEGT. The CDR3 loop reads CASSYVGRDEKLFF. In nucleotides, the CDR3 is TGTGCCAGCAGTTACGTGGGGCGTGATGAAAAACTGTTTTTT.

The gene calls are TRBV6-5 and TRBJ2-1; 7 bases are a match to TRBD1. The length of the CDR3 is 13 residues. The germline V gene has CDR1 MNHEY and CDR2 SVGAGI. V lost 6 bases, J lost 11 bases, and 10 bases stayed unmatched. The CDR3 region is CASSNTGARQQFF. The CDR3 DNA follows: TGTGCCAGCAGCAATACAGGGGCCCGTCAGCAGTTCTTC.

This clonotype was seen a few times. This sequence joins TRBV19 and TRBJ1-5; no definite D call. Germline-derived CDR1 and CDR2 are LNHDA and SQIVND (reference sequence). This CDR3 comprises 15 residues. The V gene lost 5 bases and the J gene lost 2 bases, with 13 bases spanning the gap. The DNA of the CDR3 is TGTGCCAGTAGTCCTCGACCTACGGGCAATCAGCCCCAGCATTTT. Its translation: CASSPRPTGNQPQHF.

This clonotype occurred a few times. V and J are TRBV6-6 and TRBJ2-7, with D possibly being TRBD2 (5 bases). The V gene's germline CDR1 is MNHNY and CDR2 SVGAGI (reference sequence). V lost 3 bases to trimming and J lost 0 bases, with 12 bases between them. The CDR3 runs to 15 residues. The CDR3 sequence: CASSYGSGSSYEQYF. Written as DNA, the CDR3 is TGTGCCAGCAGTTATGGAAGCGGAAGCTCCTACGAGCAGTACTTC.

This clonotype was picked up a small number of times. The gene calls are TRBV20-1 and TRBJ1-5, with unresolved D. CDR1 DFQATT and CDR2 SNEGSKA come from the germline V gene (reference sequence). Trimming shortened V by 0 bases and J by 9 bases, and 15 bases separated the two germline ends. This CDR3 is 14 amino acids long. CDR3 sequence (DNA): TGCAGTGCTAGAGACCCTATCCGAGGCGGGCCCCAGCATTTT. The encoded protein is CSARDPIRGGPQHF.